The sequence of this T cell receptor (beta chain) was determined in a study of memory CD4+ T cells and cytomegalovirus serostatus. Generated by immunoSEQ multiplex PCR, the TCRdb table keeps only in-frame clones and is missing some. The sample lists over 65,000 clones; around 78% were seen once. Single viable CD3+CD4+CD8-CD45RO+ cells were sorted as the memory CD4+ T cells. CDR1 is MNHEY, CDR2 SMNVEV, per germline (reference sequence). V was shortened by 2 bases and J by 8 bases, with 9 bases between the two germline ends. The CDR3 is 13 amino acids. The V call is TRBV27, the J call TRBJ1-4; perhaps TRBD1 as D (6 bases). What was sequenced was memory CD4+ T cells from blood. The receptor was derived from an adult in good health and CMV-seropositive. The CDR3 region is CASSLTGYEKLFF. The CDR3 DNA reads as TGTGCCAGCAGTTTAACAGGGTACGAAAAACTGTTTTTT.